This TCR beta chain was documented in a study of Tregs in tolerant kidney transplant recipients (dated by TCRdb to about 2019). For the study in its entirety: The transplants used related donors with nonmyeloablative bone marrow transplantation, and mixed chimerism in the human trials was transient. The study used TCRbeta sequencing to identify donor-specific regulatory T cells before combined kidney and bone marrow transplantation, then tracked those cells after transplant. The full study reports these points: Because only a small number of patients were included, the study had limitations, and the results will need to be validated in larger populations as well as under other immunosuppression protocols. PCR primers changed over time for some patients, so nucleotide-level comparison across those patients' samples was not possible. Although technical replication error seemed to be minimal, the question of biological reproducibility was not addressed directly. Expanding Tregs with activated donor B cells appeared to identify the most biologically relevant and donor-specific TCRbeta repertoire. In tolerant patients, donor-specific Tregs expanded more than Tregs overall, which suggests antigen-driven rather than nonspecific expansion.

Details on this clone: Its antigen is not yet known. The read ends 3 residues shy of where the CDR3 ends; the end is completed using the germline J gene.

The time point label, as the study defines it: blood sample drawn before combined kidney and bone marrow transplant. Thawed PBMCs were FACS-sorted into unstimulated Tregs (CD4+CD25+CD127-), CD4+ non-Tregs (CD4+CD25-), CD4 cells and CD8 cells. The patients were a handful of recipients of combined kidney and bone marrow transplants from the ITN036ST trial, and samples were available only for these trial subjects. Healthy control blood was separated into PBMCs by Ficoll density gradient and cryopreserved, and patient PBMCs were collected both before and after transplant. Trimming takes 1 base from V and 5 bases from J, and the germline ends sit 11 bases apart. From the germline V gene (reference sequence), CDR1 is DFQATT and CDR2 is SNEGSKA. The CDR3 numbers 14 residues from cysteine through phenylalanine. The CDR3 was read in part: 33 bases, with the frame set at base 1. Genomic DNA was extracted from sorted cells with the QIAGEN DNeasy Blood and Tissue Kit for TCRbeta CDR3 sequencing. Through immunoSEQ, high-throughput TCRbeta CDR3 sequencing was done commercially, including PCR amplification with internal controls and bias correction. The paper's processing steps were these. A unique productive TCRbeta sequence was defined by the CDR3 nucleotide sequence when primers matched, and otherwise by the CDR3 amino acid sequence together with the Vbeta and Jbeta genes. Sorting error was corrected by removing sequences shared between sorted populations at a frequency ratio of 2:1 or less, and the remaining shared sequences were assigned to the higher population. Donor-reactive sequences were defined as at least 5-fold expanded in CFSE-low cells versus unstimulated cells, with frequency of at least 0.01% in CFSE-low cells. Jensen-Shannon divergence, calculated on the top 100 TCRbeta sequences ranked by frequency, was used to quantify repertoire divergence. For any sample with multiple sequencing runs, sorting error was corrected in each run separately before the runs were pooled. TCRdb stores this immuneACCESS table with in-frame sequences only. Part of the clones is absent; in the studies checked, under half of the shortfall reflects unresolved V genes, and no reason is known for the rest. The D gene and trimming were derived from the DNA, and the V and J assignments and clone size from that table. This sample's table contains tens of thousands of clones. In total, the top ten clones hold 0.85% of the sample.

The TCR sequence derives from a human donor who received a combined kidney and bone marrow transplant. Rearrangement joined TRBV20-1 to TRBJ2-2; confidence is insufficient to name the D gene. The sample in question was CD4+ T cells from blood, obtained before the transplant. The CDR3 region reads CSARGVQETGELFF. CDR3 DNA (partial): TGCAGTGCTAGAGGAGTACAAGAGACCGGGGAG.